This T cell receptor (beta chain) emerged from a study of T cells in Graves' hyperthyroidism and ophthalmopathy. Study summary: Initial diagnosis, before any treatment, was when peripheral blood was collected.

TCR beta CDR3 regions were amplified from RNA transcripts. An initial round of RT-PCR targeting the TCR CDR3 relied on the HTBI primer set. Using its own MiXCR run on the multiplex PCR reads, TCRdb lists one record per CDR3 protein. The repertoire has about 200,000 distinct CDR3 sequences, 17% of them found once; the top ten carry around 50%. This clonotype was observed at least ten times. A lack of ophthalmopathy progression within 18 months defined stable Graves' hyperthyroidism. Pregnant or lactating patients were excluded, as were those with uncontrolled infection or other autoimmune disease. The CDR3 totals 15 residues. The germline V and J ends were trimmed by 4 bases and 4 bases, with 19 bases remaining between them. From germline, CDR1 is DFQATT and CDR2 SNEGSKA (reference sequence).

Sequenced input: blood. The sequence was collected from a man aged 50 to 60 with Graves' hyperthyroidism. The chain is built from TRBV20-1 and TRBJ2-5, with D uncertain. CDR3 bases: TGCAGTGCTAACTTGGGCTTTTTACCCGGAGAGACCCAGTACTTC. Translating gives CSANLGFLPGETQYF.